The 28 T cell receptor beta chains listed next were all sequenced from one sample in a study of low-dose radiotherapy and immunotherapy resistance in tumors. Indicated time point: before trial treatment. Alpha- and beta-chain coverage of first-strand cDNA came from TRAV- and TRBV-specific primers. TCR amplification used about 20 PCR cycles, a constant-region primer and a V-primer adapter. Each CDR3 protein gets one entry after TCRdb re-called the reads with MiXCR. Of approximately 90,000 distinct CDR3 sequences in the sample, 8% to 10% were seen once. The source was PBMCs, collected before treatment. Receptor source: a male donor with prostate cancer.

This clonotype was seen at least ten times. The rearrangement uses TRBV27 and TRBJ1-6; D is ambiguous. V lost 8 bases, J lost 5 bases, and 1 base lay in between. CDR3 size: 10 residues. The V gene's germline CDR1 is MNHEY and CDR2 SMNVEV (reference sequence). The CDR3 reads CASHNSPLHF. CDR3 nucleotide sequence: TGTGCCAGCCATAATTCACCCCTCCACTTT.

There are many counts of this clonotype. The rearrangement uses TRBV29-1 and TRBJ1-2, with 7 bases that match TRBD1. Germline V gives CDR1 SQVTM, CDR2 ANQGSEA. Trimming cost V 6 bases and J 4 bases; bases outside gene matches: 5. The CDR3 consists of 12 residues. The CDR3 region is CSVGDSFYGYTF. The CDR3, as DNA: TGCAGCGTAGGGGACAGCTTCTATGGCTACACCTTC. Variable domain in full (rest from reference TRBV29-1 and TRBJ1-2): SAVISQKPSRDICQRGTSLTIQCQVDSQVTMMFWYRQQPGQSLTLIATANQGSEATYESGFVIDKFPISRPNLTFSTLTVSNMSPEDSSIYLCSVGDSFYGYTFGSGTRLTVV.

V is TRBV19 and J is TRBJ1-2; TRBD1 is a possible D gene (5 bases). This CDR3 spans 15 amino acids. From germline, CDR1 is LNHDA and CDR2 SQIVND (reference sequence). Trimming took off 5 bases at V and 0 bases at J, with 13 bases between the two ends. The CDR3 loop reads CASSLRDGANYGYTF. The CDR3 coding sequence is TGTGCCAGTAGTCTTCGGGACGGGGCTAACTATGGCTACACCTTC. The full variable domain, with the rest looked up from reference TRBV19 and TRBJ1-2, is DGGITQSPKYLFRKEGQNVTLSCEQNLNHDAMYWYRQDPGQGLRLIYYSQIVNDFQKGDIAEGYSVSREKKESFPLTVTSAQKNPTAFYLCASSLRDGANYGYTFGSGTRLTVV.

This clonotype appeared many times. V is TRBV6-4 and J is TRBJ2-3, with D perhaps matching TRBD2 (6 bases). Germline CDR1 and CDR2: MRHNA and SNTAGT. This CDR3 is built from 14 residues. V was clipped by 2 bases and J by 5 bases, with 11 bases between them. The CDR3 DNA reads TGTGCCAGCAGTGACGGAGGGCGGGGAGATACGCAGTATTTT. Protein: CASSDGGRGDTQYF.

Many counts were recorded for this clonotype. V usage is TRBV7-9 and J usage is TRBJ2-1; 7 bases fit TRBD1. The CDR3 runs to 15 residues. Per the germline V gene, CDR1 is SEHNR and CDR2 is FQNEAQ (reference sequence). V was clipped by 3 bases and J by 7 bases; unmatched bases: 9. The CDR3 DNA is TGTGCCAGCAGCTTCCGGGACAGACGCCTGAATGAGCAGTTCTTC. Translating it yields CASSFRDRRLNEQFF.

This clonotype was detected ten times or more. CDR3 region: CASSLQPSGGYTF. The CDR3 DNA is TGTGCCAGCAGCTTACAGCCAAGTGGAGGCTACACCTTC. The V call is TRBV7-3, the J call TRBJ1-2; D is unresolved. Per the germline V gene, CDR1 is SGHTA and CDR2 is FQGTGA. V gave up 2 bases and J gave up 8 bases, with 12 bases separating them. CDR3 length: 13 residues.

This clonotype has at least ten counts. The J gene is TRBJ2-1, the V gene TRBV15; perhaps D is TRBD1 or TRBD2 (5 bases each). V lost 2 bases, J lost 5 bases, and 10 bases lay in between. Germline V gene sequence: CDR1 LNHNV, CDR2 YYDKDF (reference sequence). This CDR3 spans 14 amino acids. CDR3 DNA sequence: TGTGCCACCAGCAGATGGGACCCCAACAATGAGCAGTTCTTC. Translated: CATSRWDPNNEQFF.

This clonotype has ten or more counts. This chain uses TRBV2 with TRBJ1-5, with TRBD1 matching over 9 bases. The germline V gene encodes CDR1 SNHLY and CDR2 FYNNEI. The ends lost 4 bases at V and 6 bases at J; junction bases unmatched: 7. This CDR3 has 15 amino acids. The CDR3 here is CASSGGQGISQPQHF. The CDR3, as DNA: TGTGCCAGCAGTGGGGGACAGGGAATTTCTCAGCCCCAGCATTTT.

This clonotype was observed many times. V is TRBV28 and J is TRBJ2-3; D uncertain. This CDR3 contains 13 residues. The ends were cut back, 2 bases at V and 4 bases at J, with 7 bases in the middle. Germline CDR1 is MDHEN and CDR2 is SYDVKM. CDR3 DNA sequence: TGTGCCAGCAGTTTAGGTGGCCCAGATACGCAGTATTTT. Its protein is CASSLGGPDTQYF.

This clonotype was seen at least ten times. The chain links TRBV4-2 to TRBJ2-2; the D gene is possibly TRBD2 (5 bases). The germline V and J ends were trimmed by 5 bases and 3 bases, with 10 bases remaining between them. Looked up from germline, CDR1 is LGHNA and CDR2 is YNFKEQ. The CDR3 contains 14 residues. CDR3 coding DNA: TGTGCCAGCAGCTACCGGGATGACACCGGGGAGCTGTTTTTT. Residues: CASSYRDDTGELFF.

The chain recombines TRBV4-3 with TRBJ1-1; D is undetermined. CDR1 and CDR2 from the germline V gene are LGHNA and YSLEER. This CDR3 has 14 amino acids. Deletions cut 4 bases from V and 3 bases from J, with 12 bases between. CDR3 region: CASSRDGKDTEAFF. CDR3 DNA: TGCGCCAGCAGCCGAGACGGCAAGGACACTGAAGCTTTCTTT.

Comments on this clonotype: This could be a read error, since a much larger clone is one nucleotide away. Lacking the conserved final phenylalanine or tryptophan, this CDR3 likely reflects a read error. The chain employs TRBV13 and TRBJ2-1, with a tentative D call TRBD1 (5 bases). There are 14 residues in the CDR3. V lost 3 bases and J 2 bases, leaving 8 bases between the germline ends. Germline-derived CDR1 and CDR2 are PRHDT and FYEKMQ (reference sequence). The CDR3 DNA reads TGTGCCAGCAGCTTTGCAGGGCCCTACAATGAGCAGTTCTGC. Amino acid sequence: CASSFAGPYNEQFC.

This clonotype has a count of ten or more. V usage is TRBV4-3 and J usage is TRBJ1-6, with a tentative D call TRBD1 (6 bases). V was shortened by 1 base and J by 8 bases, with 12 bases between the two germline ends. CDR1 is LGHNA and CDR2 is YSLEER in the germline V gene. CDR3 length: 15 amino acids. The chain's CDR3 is CASSQVTGGDSPLHF. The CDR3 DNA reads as TGCGCCAGCAGCCAAGTTACCGGGGGCGATTCACCCCTCCACTTT.

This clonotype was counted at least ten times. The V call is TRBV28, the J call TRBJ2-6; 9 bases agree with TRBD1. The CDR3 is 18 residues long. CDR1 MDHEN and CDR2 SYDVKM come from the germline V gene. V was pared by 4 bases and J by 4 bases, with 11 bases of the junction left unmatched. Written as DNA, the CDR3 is TGTGCCAGCAGTTCCGCCGGGACAGGGTTTTCAGGGGCCAACGTCCTGACTTTC. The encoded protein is CASSSAGTGFSGANVLTF.

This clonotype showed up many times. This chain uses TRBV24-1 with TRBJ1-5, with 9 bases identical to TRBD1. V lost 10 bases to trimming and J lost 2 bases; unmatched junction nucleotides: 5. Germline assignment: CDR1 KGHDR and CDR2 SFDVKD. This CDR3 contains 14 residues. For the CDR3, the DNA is TGTGCCACACCTGGACAGGGGCGCAATCAGCCCCAGCATTTT. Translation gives CATPGQGRNQPQHF.

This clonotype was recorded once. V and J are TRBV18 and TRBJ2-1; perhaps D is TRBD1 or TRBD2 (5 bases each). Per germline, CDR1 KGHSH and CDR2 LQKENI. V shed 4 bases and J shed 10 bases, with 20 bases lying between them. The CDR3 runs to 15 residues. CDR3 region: CASSRLGTAVGEQFF. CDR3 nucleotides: TGTGCCAGCTCACGTCTGGGGACCGCGGTTGGGGAGCAGTTCTTC.

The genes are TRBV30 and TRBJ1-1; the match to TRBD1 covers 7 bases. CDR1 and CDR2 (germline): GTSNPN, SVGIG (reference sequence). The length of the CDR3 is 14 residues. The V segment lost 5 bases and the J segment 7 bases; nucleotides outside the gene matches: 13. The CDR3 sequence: CAWGTARMLDEAFF. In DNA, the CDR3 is TGTGCCTGGGGGACAGCCCGAATGCTGGATGAAGCTTTCTTT.

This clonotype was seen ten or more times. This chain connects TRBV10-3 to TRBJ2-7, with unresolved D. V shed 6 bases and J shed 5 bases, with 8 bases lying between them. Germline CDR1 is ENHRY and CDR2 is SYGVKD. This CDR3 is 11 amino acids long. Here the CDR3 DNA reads TGTGCCATCAGAAGGCCCGACGAGCAGTACTTC. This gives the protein CAIRRPDEQYF.

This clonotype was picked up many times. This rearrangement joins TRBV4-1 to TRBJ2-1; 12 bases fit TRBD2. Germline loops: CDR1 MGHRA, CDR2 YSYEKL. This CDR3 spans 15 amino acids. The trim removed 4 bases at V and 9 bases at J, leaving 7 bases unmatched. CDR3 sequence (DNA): TGCGCCAGCAGCCTTCGGACTAGCGGGATTGGTGAGCAGTTCTTC. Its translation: CASSLRTSGIGEQFF.

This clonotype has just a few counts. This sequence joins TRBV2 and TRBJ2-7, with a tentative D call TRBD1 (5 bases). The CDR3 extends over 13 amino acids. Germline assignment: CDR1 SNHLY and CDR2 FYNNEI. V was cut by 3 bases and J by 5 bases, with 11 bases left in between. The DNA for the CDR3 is TGTGCCAGCAGTGATCGCCAGGGCGACGAGCAGTACTTC. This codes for CASSDRQGDEQYF.

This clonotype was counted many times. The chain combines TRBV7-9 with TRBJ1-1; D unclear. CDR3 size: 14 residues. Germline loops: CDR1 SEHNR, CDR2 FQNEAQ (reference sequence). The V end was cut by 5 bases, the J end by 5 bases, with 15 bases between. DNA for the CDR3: TGTGCCAGCAGCACCCCCGCGGGCAGAACTGAAGCTTTCTTT. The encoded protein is CASSTPAGRTEAFF.

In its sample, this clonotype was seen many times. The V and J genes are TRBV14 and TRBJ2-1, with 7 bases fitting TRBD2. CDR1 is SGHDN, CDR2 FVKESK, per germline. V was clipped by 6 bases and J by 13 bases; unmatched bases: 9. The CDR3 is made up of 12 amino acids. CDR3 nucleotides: TGTGCCAGCAGTCCGGGCAGCGGGACCCAGTTCTTC. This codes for CASSPGSGTQFF.

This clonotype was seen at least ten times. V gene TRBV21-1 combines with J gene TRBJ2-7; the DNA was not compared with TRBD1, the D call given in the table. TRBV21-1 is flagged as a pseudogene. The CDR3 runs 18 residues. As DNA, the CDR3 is TGTGCCAGCAGACGAAGGGACATCGGTGCCCCTCGGCCCTACGAGCAGTACTTC. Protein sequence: CASRRRDIGAPRPYEQYF.

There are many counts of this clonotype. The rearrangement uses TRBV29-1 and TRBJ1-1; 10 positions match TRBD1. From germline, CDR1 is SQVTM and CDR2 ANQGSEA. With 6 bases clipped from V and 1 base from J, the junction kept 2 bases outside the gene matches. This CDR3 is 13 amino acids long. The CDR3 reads CSVWTGGNTEAFF. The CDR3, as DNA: TGCAGCGTGTGGACAGGGGGGAACACTGAAGCTTTCTTT.

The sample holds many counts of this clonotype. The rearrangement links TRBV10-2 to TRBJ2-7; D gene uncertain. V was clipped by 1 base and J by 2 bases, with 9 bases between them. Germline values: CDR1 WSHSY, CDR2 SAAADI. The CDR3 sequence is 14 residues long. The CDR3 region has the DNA TGCGCCAGCAGTGAGTTTCCAGGACCCTACGAGCAGTACTTC. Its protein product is CASSEFPGPYEQYF.

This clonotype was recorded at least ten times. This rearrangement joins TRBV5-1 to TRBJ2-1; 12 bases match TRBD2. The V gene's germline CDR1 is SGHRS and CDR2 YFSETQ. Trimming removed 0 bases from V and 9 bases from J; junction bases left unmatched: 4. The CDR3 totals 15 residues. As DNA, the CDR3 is TGCGCCAGCAGCTTGGGACTAGCGGGAGAAGGTGAGCAGTTCTTC. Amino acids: CASSLGLAGEGEQFF.

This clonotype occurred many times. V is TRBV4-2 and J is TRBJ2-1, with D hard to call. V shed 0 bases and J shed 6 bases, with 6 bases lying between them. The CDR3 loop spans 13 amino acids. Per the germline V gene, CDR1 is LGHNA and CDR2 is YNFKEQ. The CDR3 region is CASSQDFLNEQFF. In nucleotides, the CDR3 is TGTGCCAGCAGCCAAGATTTCCTCAATGAGCAGTTCTTC.

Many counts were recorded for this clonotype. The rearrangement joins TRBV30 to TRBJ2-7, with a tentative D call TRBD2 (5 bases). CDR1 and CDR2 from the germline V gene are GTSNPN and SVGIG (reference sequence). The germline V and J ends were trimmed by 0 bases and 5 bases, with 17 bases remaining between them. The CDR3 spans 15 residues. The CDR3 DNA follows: TGTGCCTGGAGTGTCCCCTTCTTAGGGCGGGACGAGCAGTACTTC. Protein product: CAWSVPFLGRDEQYF.